The clone carrying this T cell receptor beta chain appeared a few times. Its matching antigen is unknown. The junction departs from germline at one end; a sequencing error may be responsible. Unique molecular identifiers featured in each of the TCR beta cDNA libraries. TCRdb fed the PCR reads into MiXCR, producing one record per CDR3 protein. The data show over 300,000 distinct CDR3 sequences, approximately 38% seen once. These data come from a study of post-analysis software for immune sequencing data. Study observations and caveats: Multiple sclerosis patients showed significantly lower normalized Chao1 diversity than controls did. Elevated frequency relative to controls characterized 4 or 5 TRBV segments in patients, TRBV5-6, TRBV5-1 and TRBV20-1 among them.

Germline CDR1 reads LNHNV; CDR2 reads YYDKDF (reference sequence). This CDR3 is built from 14 residues. V gene TRBV15 combines with J gene TRBJ2-5; D possibly matches TRBD1 or TRBD2 (6 bases each). This TCR derives from a girl between 5 and 17 years old with multiple sclerosis. Sequencing was performed on blood. The CDR3 region has the DNA TGTGCTACCAGCATCCAAGGGGGGAAAGAGACCCAGTACTTC. This gives the protein CATSIQGGKETQYF.